This passage covers 28 T cell receptor beta chains from one sample sequenced in a study of blood T cell repertoires in COVID-19. TCRdb's copy holds only in-frame clones and misses some; the assay was immunoSEQ multiplex PCR. This sample has 170,000 or so clones, with approximately 80% found just once. Specimen: peripheral blood. All receptors come from a woman between 55 and 75 years old with acute or convalescent COVID-19.

This clone was detected a few times. This chain connects TRBV5-1 to TRBJ2-5; 9 positions match TRBD2. CDR3 size: 14 residues. Germline-derived CDR1 and CDR2 are SGHRS and YFSETQ. With V trimmed by 4 bases and J by 4 bases, 5 bases remained unmatched. The CDR3 nucleotides are TGCGCCAGCAGCATTAGCGGGGGCGGAGAGACCCAGTACTTC. Translating gives CASSISGGGETQYF.

The chain is built from TRBV5-4 and TRBJ1-1; D gene uncertain. The V gene lost 0 bases and the J gene lost 7 bases, with 7 bases spanning the gap. Germline-derived CDR1 and CDR2 are SGHNT and YYREEE (reference sequence). The length of the CDR3 is 12 residues. The CDR3 DNA is TGTGCCAGCAGCTTGGACAGCGGTGAAGCTTTCTTT. Residues: CASSLDSGEAFF.

This clone was detected only once. The V call is TRBV7-2, the J call TRBJ2-3, with a weak D call TRBD2 (6 bases). Germline assignment: CDR1 SGHTA and CDR2 FQGNSA. Trimming pared 0 bases from V and 6 bases from J, leaving 16 bases between. There are 16 residues in the CDR3. The chain's CDR3 is CASSLAVGGSGDTQYF. The CDR3 DNA is TGTGCCAGCAGCTTAGCGGTGGGGGGTTCCGGGGATACGCAGTATTTT.

The chain recombines TRBV2 with TRBJ1-3; D not resolved. Germline CDR1 is SNHLY and CDR2 is FYNNEI. Trimming pared 7 bases from V and 3 bases from J, leaving 19 bases between. The CDR3 extends over 16 amino acids. CDR3 sequence reads: CASTLGPPQIGNTIYF. The CDR3 DNA reads as TGTGCCAGCACCCTTGGTCCTCCTCAGATTGGAAACACCATATATTTT.

The chain employs TRBV30 and TRBJ1-2; D call uncertain. Germline V CDR1 and CDR2: GTSNPN, SVGIG (reference sequence). CDR3 length: 13 residues. The ends were cut back, 8 bases at V and 5 bases at J, with 18 bases in the middle. The CDR3 loop is CAGTPGWIYGYTF. The CDR3 region has the DNA TGTGCCGGAACCCCGGGTTGGATATATGGCTACACCTTC.

This sequence joins TRBV2 and TRBJ2-1; 11 nucleotides match TRBD2. The CDR3 loop spans 16 amino acids. With V trimmed by 7 bases and J by 7 bases, 12 bases remained unmatched. CDR1 is SNHLY and CDR2 is FYNNEI in the germline V gene. CDR3 in amino acids: CASIGLAGGQDNEQFF. CDR3 DNA: TGTGCCAGCATCGGGTTAGCGGGGGGGCAGGATAATGAGCAGTTCTTC.

V and J are TRBV4-3 and TRBJ2-1, with D perhaps TRBD1 (6 bases). This CDR3 is 17 amino acids long. Trimming removed 0 bases from V and 1 base from J, with 13 bases in between. Germline V gene sequence: CDR1 LGHNA, CDR2 YSLEER. CDR3 nucleotides: TGCGCCAGCAGCCAAGACCCCTCGGGACAATCCTACAATGAGCAGTTCTTC. Protein: CASSQDPSGQSYNEQFF.

On this clone: One end of the junction varies from germline; a read error may be responsible. This rearrangement joins TRBV5-3 to TRBJ1-2, with D unresolved. TRBV5-3 is an ORF, and what it does is uncertain. The CDR3 is 11 residues long. The chain's CDR3 is CGLSTGSGYTF. CDR3 coding DNA: TGCGGTCTCTCCACGGGGTCAGGCTACACCTTC.

V is TRBV5-8 and J is TRBJ2-7; 7 positions agree with TRBD2. The germline CDR1 and CDR2 sequences are SGHTS and YDEGEE. The CDR3 contains 16 residues. The ends lost 1 base at V and 0 bases at J; junction bases unmatched: 7. CDR3 DNA sequence: TGTGCCAGCAGCTTGCCCGCGCGGGGGAGCTCCTACGAGCAGTACTTC. Translating it yields CASSLPARGSSYEQYF.

The chain uses TRBV7-9 and TRBJ1-5; TRBD1 matches at 11 bases. The CDR3 covers 17 residues. J lost 2 bases, V lost 3 bases, and 6 bases had no gene match. The V gene's germline CDR1 is SEHNR and CDR2 FQNEAQ (reference sequence). The CDR3 DNA follows: TGTGCCAGCAGCTTCGGGACAGGGGGATTAGGCAATCAGCCCCAGCATTTT. Its protein product is CASSFGTGGLGNQPQHF.

V gene TRBV12-3 or TRBV12-4 combines with J gene TRBJ1-2, with TRBD1 identical over 9 bases. The CDR3 is made up of 13 amino acids. V lost 1 base, J lost 13 bases, and 7 bases stayed unmatched. In DNA form, the CDR3 reads TGTGCCAGCAGTTTAGACAGGGGGCCTACTGCCACCTTC. It is translated as CASSLDRGPTATF.

The CDR3 nucleotides are TGTGCCATCAGTGAGTCTGGTAAGGGGAACCAGCCCCAGCATTTT. Translating gives CAISESGKGNQPQHF. This rearrangement joins TRBV10-3 to TRBJ1-5, with D perhaps TRBD1 (5 bases). This CDR3 is built from 15 residues. V lost 0 bases to trimming and J lost 7 bases, with 13 bases between them. CDR1 is ENHRY, CDR2 SYGVKD, per germline.

The chain couples TRBV6-5 to TRBJ1-2, with 7 bases lining up with TRBD1. The CDR3 spans 13 residues. V lost 6 bases, J lost 6 bases, and 7 bases stayed unmatched. Germline V gene data show CDR1 as MNHEY and CDR2 as SVGAGI. The CDR3 nucleotides are TGTGCCAGCAGCCAGACAGGGAGGAATGGCTACACCTTC. The encoded protein is CASSQTGRNGYTF.

The rearrangement joins TRBV7-3 to TRBJ1-1; 7 bases agree with TRBD1. Trimming at V came to 6 bases and at J to 1 base, leaving 8 bases not matched to a gene. This CDR3 region has 15 residues. Germline CDR1 reads SGHTA; CDR2 reads FQGTGA. The CDR3 coding sequence is TGTGCCAGCAGTCCGGGACAGCCAAGGAACACTGAAGCTTTCTTT. It is translated as CASSPGQPRNTEAFF. The whole variable domain, remainder taken from reference TRBV7-3 and TRBJ1-1, is GAGVSQTPSNKVTEKGKYVELRCDPISGHTALYWYRQSLGQGPEFLIYFQGTGAADDSGLPNDRFFAVRPEGSVSTLKIQRTERGDSAVYLCASSPGQPRNTEAFFGQGTRLTVV.

The gene calls are TRBV25-1 and TRBJ2-3; 8 bases are a match to TRBD2. Germline assignment: CDR1 MGHDK and CDR2 SYGVNS. This CDR3 contains 15 residues. The J segment lost 5 bases and the V segment lost 4 bases, leaving 8 bases of the junction unmatched. CDR3 DNA sequence: TGTGCCAGCAGTGCAGTAGCGGGGCAGGGAGATACGCAGTATTTT. As protein: CASSAVAGQGDTQYF.

J is TRBJ2-2 and V is TRBV19; TRBD1 agrees at 8 bases. Germline trimming cut 6 bases from V and 6 bases from J; bases unmatched to any gene: 3. Germline lookup yields CDR1 LNHDA and CDR2 SQIVND (reference sequence). CDR3 length: 13 amino acids. CDR3 nucleotide sequence: TGTGCCAGTAGAGGACAGGGTCCCGGGGAGCTGTTTTTT. It is translated as CASRGQGPGELFF.

V is TRBV5-1 and J is TRBJ1-5; 7 bases fit TRBD1. The CDR3 has 15 amino acids. J was trimmed by 2 bases and V by 4 bases; bases with no gene match: 6. Per the germline V gene, CDR1 is SGHRS and CDR2 is YFSETQ. This CDR3 reads CASSPEGARNQPQHF. CDR3 in DNA: TGCGCCAGCAGCCCCGAGGGGGCACGCAATCAGCCCCAGCATTTT.

The chain joins TRBV4-3 to TRBJ2-3, with 7 bases matching TRBD1. Trimming took 3 bases from V and 4 from J; bases not matched to a gene: 7. The V gene's germline CDR1 is LGHNA and CDR2 YSLEER. CDR3 length equals 15 residues. The CDR3, as DNA: TGCGCCAGCAGCCATTCAGGGGGTAACGCAGATACGCAGTATTTT. The encoded protein is CASSHSGGNADTQYF.

The rearrangement joins TRBV6-5 to TRBJ2-3; D may be TRBD2 (6 bases). The germline V gene encodes CDR1 MNHEY and CDR2 SVGAGI. Trimming removed 7 bases from V and 1 base from J, with 12 bases in between. The CDR3 length is 14 residues. CDR3 protein: CASNGGVGTDTQYF. CDR3 nucleotides: TGTGCCAGCAACGGGGGAGTGGGCACAGATACGCAGTATTTT.

The rearrangement uses TRBV27 and TRBJ1-5; D may be TRBD1 (5 bases). CDR3 length: 16 residues. CDR1 and CDR2 from the germline V gene are MNHEY and SMNVEV (reference sequence). V lost 6 bases to trimming and J lost 0 bases, with 15 bases between them. The CDR3 DNA reads as TGTGCCAGCAGCAAGACAGAAGTCACTAGCAATCAGCCCCAGCATTTT. Amino acids: CASSKTEVTSNQPQHF.

The rearrangement uses TRBV28 and TRBJ1-5, with no clear D. With 5 bases removed from V and 2 bases from J, the gap between germline ends came to 10 bases. CDR1 MDHEN and CDR2 SYDVKM come from the germline V gene. The CDR3 contains 14 residues. The CDR3 loop reads CASSPAAGNQPQHF. DNA of the CDR3: TGTGCCAGCAGTCCTGCAGCGGGCAATCAGCCCCAGCATTTT.

The rearrangement uses TRBV28 and TRBJ1-5; TRBD1 is a possible D gene (5 bases). Germline V gene sequence: CDR1 MDHEN, CDR2 SYDVKM. V was shortened by 5 bases and J by 0 bases, with 32 bases between the two germline ends. CDR3 length: 22 residues. DNA for the CDR3: TGTGCCAGCAGTCACTTCCTCCGGGGGGTACGGGGACCGGGGTATAGCAATCAGCCCCAGCATTTT. This gives the protein CASSHFLRGVRGPGYSNQPQHF. The complete variable domain, with remaining parts taken from reference TRBV28 and TRBJ1-5, reads DVKVTQSSRYLVKRTGEKVFLECVQDMDHENMFWYRQDPGLGLRLIYFSYDVKMKEKGDIPEGYSVSREKKERFSLILESASTNQTSMYLCASSHFLRGVRGPGYSNQPQHFGDGTRLSIL.

This chain uses TRBV5-1 with TRBJ2-3, with D possibly matching TRBD1 (6 bases). The CDR3 covers 14 residues. V was shortened by 2 bases and J by 4 bases, with 11 bases between the two germline ends. CDR1 SGHRS and CDR2 YFSETQ come from the germline V gene. The CDR3 DNA is TGCGCCAGCAGCTTACCAGGGGCGGCAGATACGCAGTATTTT. It yields the protein CASSLPGAADTQYF.

The DNA of the CDR3 is TGTGCCATCCCGGGGGGCCACGGCTATGGCTACACCTTC. Encoded protein: CAIPGGHGYGYTF. This sequence joins TRBV10-3 and TRBJ1-2, with a weak D call TRBD1 (6 bases). The germline V gene encodes CDR1 ENHRY and CDR2 SYGVKD. The V and J ends lost 8 bases and 4 bases respectively, with 14 bases between them. The CDR3 totals 13 residues.

The CDR3: CAWTRRGANSPLHF. CDR3 DNA sequence: TGTGCCTGGACCCGGCGGGGAGCGAATTCACCCCTCCACTTT. The rearrangement links TRBV30 to TRBJ1-6; D gene unclear. In germline, CDR1 is GTSNPN, CDR2 SVGIG (reference sequence). Trimming pared 4 bases from V and 7 bases from J, leaving 14 bases between. The CDR3 has 14 residues. Together with reference TRBV30 and TRBJ1-6, the CDR3 gives the full variable domain: SQTIHQWPATLVQPVGSPLSLECTVEGTSNPNLYWYRQAAGRGLQLLFYSVGIGQISSEVPQNLSASRPQDRQFILSSKKLLLSDSGFYLCAWTRRGANSPLHFGNGTRLTVT.

This sequence joins TRBV28 and TRBJ2-7; D is possibly TRBD1 (6 bases). V gave up 3 bases and J gave up 4 bases, with 16 bases separating them. CDR1 and CDR2 (germline): MDHEN, SYDVKM. This CDR3 spans 15 amino acids. The CDR3 spells CASSFRGRGPYEQYF. The DNA of the CDR3 is TGTGCCAGCAGTTTCCGTGGCAGGGGACCGTACGAGCAGTACTTC.

The rearrangement joins TRBV7-9 to TRBJ2-7, with TRBD1 matching 9 bases. The germline gives CDR1 SEHNR, CDR2 FQNEAQ (reference sequence). The V and J ends lost 1 base and 10 bases, in that order; junction bases with no gene match: 8. CDR3 length: 14 amino acids. The CDR3 sequence: CASSLGGQGLPQYF. CDR3 coding DNA: TGTGCCAGCAGCTTAGGGGGACAGGGCCTTCCTCAGTACTTC. The complete variable domain, with remaining parts taken from reference TRBV7-9 and TRBJ2-7, reads DTGVSQNPRHKITKRGQNVTFRCDPISEHNRLYWYRQTLGQGPEFLTYFQNEAQLEKSRLLSDRFSAERPKGSFSTLEIQRTEQGDSAMYLCASSLGGQGLPQYFGPGTRLTVT.

CDR3 DNA sequence: TGTGCCAGCAGCATAGGACAAGTTCATGCTGAAGCTTTCTTT. The encoded protein is CASSIGQVHAEAFF. This chain joins TRBV5-4 and TRBJ1-1; possible D gene TRBD1, 5 bases. This CDR3 is built from 14 residues. The V gene lost 4 bases and the J gene lost 6 bases, with 16 bases spanning the gap. In germline, CDR1 is SGHNT, CDR2 YYREEE (reference sequence).